A single sample is the source of the 18 T cell receptor beta chains below, sequenced in a study of blood T cell repertoires in COVID-19. Sequenced by immunoSEQ multiplex PCR; TCRdb stores in-frame clones only, minus some. Seen here are 75,000 to 100,000 clones, roughly 88% observed once, and the top ten hold 6% to 8%. The sequencing sample was made of peripheral blood. The receptors stem from a man between 65 and 79 years old with acute or convalescent COVID-19.

V gene TRBV20-1 combines with J gene TRBJ2-3, with D uncertain. V was shortened by 3 bases and J by 6 bases, with 7 bases between the two germline ends. This CDR3 has 11 amino acids. The germline gives CDR1 DFQATT, CDR2 SNEGSKA (reference sequence). This chain's CDR3 is CSASSGDTQYF. Written as DNA, the CDR3 is TGCAGTGCTAGCTCTGGCGATACGCAGTATTTT.

The gene calls are TRBV3-1 (or the pseudogene TRBV3-2) and TRBJ2-2; D is unresolved. Germline CDR1 reads LGHDT; CDR2 reads YNNKEL (reference sequence). This CDR3 comprises 14 residues. V lost 9 bases, J lost 5 bases, and 16 bases lay in between. CDR3 loop: CASSFLGLTGELFF. CDR3 nucleotides: TGTGCCAGTTCTTTCCTAGGTTTAACCGGGGAGCTGTTTTTT.

The chain is built from TRBV2 and TRBJ2-4; 7 bases are a match to TRBD2. V lost 8 bases to trimming and J lost 2 bases; unmatched junction nucleotides: 9. The CDR3 has 15 amino acids. Germline CDR1 reads SNHLY; CDR2 reads FYNNEI. The CDR3 DNA reads as TGTGCCAGCGCGTGGGAGGGGTTAACCAAAAACATTCAGTACTTC. Protein product: CASAWEGLTKNIQYF.

CDR3 sequence reads: CASSLREKLFF. CDR3 nucleotides: TGTGCCAGCAGTTTACGGGAAAAACTGTTTTTT. V is TRBV12-3 or TRBV12-4 and J is TRBJ1-4; D gene ambiguous. The CDR3 extends over 11 amino acids. V lost 2 bases to trimming and J lost 8 bases, with 3 bases between them.

The gene calls are TRBV4-1 and TRBJ1-4; D gene ambiguous. Trimming took 2 bases from V and 4 from J, leaving 11 bases between them. Germline V lookup: CDR1 MGHRA, CDR2 YSYEKL. This CDR3 has 15 amino acids. In DNA form, the CDR3 reads TGCGCCAGCAGCCAACTATACGAATATAATGAAAAACTGTTTTTT. Protein sequence: CASSQLYEYNEKLFF.

CDR3 nucleotide sequence: TGTGCCAGCAGCATTGGGACACCCCCTCTGCCCCAGCATTTT. This sequence encodes CASSIGTPPLPQHF. This chain joins TRBV5-5 and TRBJ1-5, with D tentatively TRBD1 (6 bases). Per germline, CDR1 SGHKS and CDR2 YYEKEE (reference sequence). Trimming took 4 bases from V and 9 from J, leaving 17 bases between them. This CDR3 is 14 amino acids long.

The chain is built from TRBV5-4 and TRBJ2-3; TRBD2 agrees at 15 bases. The germline V gene has CDR1 SGHNT and CDR2 YYREEE (reference sequence). With V trimmed by 3 bases and J by 5 bases, 10 bases remained unmatched. The CDR3 is made up of 18 amino acids. The CDR3 bases are TGTGCCAGCAGCTCGGGACTAGCGGGGGGTCCTGGCGTAGATACGCAGTATTTT. Amino acids: CASSSGLAGGPGVDTQYF.

The V and J genes are TRBV5-4 and TRBJ2-1, with 12 bases matching TRBD1. The CDR3 is 15 amino acids. Germline CDR1 is SGHNT and CDR2 is YYREEE (reference sequence). The J segment lost 8 bases and the V segment lost 1 base, leaving 4 bases of the junction unmatched. This CDR3 is CASSLSGTGGHEQFF. The CDR3 DNA reads TGTGCCAGCAGCTTGTCCGGGACAGGGGGCCATGAGCAGTTCTTC.

This chain links TRBV28 with TRBJ1-5; 8 positions agree with TRBD1. Germline loops: CDR1 MDHEN, CDR2 SYDVKM. This CDR3 is 18 amino acids long. Trimming removed 4 bases from V and 2 bases from J; junction bases left unmatched: 13. The CDR3 spells CASSSDRAAIWGNQPQHF. The CDR3 DNA is TGTGCCAGCAGTTCGGACAGGGCGGCTATTTGGGGCAATCAGCCCCAGCATTTT.

CDR3 coding DNA: TGTGCCAGCAGCGTAGGACAGTACTACGAGCAGTACTTC. This sequence encodes CASSVGQYYEQYF. This rearrangement joins TRBV9 to TRBJ2-7; TRBD1 might be the D (5 bases). Looked up from germline, CDR1 is SGDLS and CDR2 is YYNGEE. Deletions cut 0 bases from V and 3 bases from J, with 7 bases between. This CDR3 has 13 residues.

The chain couples TRBV9 to TRBJ2-2; 10 bases map to TRBD1. V was pared by 0 bases and J by 5 bases, with 16 bases of the junction left unmatched. From germline, CDR1 is SGDLS and CDR2 YYNGEE. The CDR3 sequence is 20 residues long. CDR3 nucleotides: TGTGCCAGCAGCGTAGTAGGATCTGCCGGGACAGGGGTTAGGACCGGGGAGCTGTTTTTT. It specifies CASSVVGSAGTGVRTGELFF.

This clone was seen only a few times. This sequence joins TRBV18 and TRBJ1-1; perhaps TRBD1 as D (5 bases). V lost 1 base and J lost 0, with 6 bases in between. Looked up from germline, CDR1 is KGHSH and CDR2 is LQKENI. This CDR3 spans 14 amino acids. The DNA for the CDR3 is TGTGCCAGCTCACCACGGGACTTGAACACTGAAGCTTTCTTT. Encoded protein: CASSPRDLNTEAFF.

The chain carries TRBV5-1 and TRBJ1-4; TRBD1 agrees at 9 bases. CDR3 length: 15 amino acids. V shed 3 bases and J 7 bases; nucleotides not matched to a gene: 7. Germline CDR1 and CDR2: SGHRS and YFSETQ. CDR3 in amino acids: CASSSTGGVSEKLFF. CDR3 sequence (DNA): TGCGCCAGCAGCTCAACAGGGGGCGTGAGTGAAAAACTGTTTTTT.

V and J are TRBV6-5 and TRBJ1-6; D ambiguous. Per germline, CDR1 MNHEY and CDR2 SVGAGI. V was cut by 7 bases and J by 0 bases, with 10 bases left in between. The CDR3 spans 15 residues. DNA for the CDR3: TGTGCCAGCACTAAGGAGAGCTCCTATAATTCACCCCTCCACTTT. Its translation: CASTKESSYNSPLHF.

The chain carries TRBV19 and TRBJ2-7, with D tentatively TRBD1 (6 bases). Germline CDR1 is LNHDA and CDR2 is SQIVND (reference sequence). The CDR3 is 15 amino acids. Trimming shortened V by 8 bases and J by 1 base, and 18 bases separated the two germline ends. This chain's CDR3 is CASARGPRGSYEQYF. The CDR3 DNA is TGTGCCAGTGCTCGCGGGCCCAGGGGATCCTACGAGCAGTACTTC.

The V call is TRBV19, the J call TRBJ2-7; TRBD2 might be the D (5 bases). Between the trimmed V and J ends, which lost 5 bases and 0 bases, there was a span of 14 bases. The CDR3 runs to 15 residues. Germline CDR1 and CDR2: LNHDA and SQIVND (reference sequence). The CDR3 loop is CASSPQEAISYEQYF. The CDR3, as DNA: TGTGCCAGTAGTCCCCAGGAGGCCATCTCCTACGAGCAGTACTTC.

This chain joins TRBV7-2 and TRBJ2-7, with 9 positions matching TRBD1. Germline CDR1 and CDR2: SGHTA and FQGNSA. Germline trimming cut 5 bases from V and 2 bases from J; bases unmatched to any gene: 4. The CDR3 is 14 amino acids. The CDR3 nucleotides are TGTGCCAGCAGCCCGGACAGGGGCCCCTACGAGCAGTACTTC. Translated, it gives CASSPDRGPYEQYF.

The V gene is TRBV4-1, the J gene TRBJ2-1; 10 bases agree with TRBD2. J lost 8 bases, V lost 3 bases, and 7 bases had no gene match. This CDR3 comprises 15 residues. Germline loops: CDR1 MGHRA, CDR2 YSYEKL. The CDR3 is CASSHSSGRSHEQFF. In nucleotides, the CDR3 is TGCGCCAGCAGCCACAGTAGCGGGAGGTCCCATGAGCAGTTCTTC.